This paragraph reports one T cell receptor (beta chain). The source of the sample is a study of blood T cell repertoires in COVID-19. Authors' analysis steps: It was from reference gene primer amplification that nucleated cell counts were estimated. Measured with immunoSEQ multiplex PCR; TCRdb has only the in-frame clones, and not every one. Clone size and V and J calls were adopted from that table, with D and trimming inferred from the DNA. The data contain some 350,000 clones, 88% of them singletons. The germline gives CDR1 MNHEY, CDR2 SVGAGI. This CDR3 has 13 amino acids. V lost 6 bases to trimming and J lost 1 base, with 9 bases between them.

This receptor was taken from a man under 40 who had recovered from COVID-19. The sequencing input was PBMCs or T cells enriched from blood (not recorded which). V is TRBV6-5 and J is TRBJ1-1; no firm D call. The CDR3 bases are TGTGCCAGCAGGGAGGCAGGGAACACTGAAGCTTTCTTT. Its protein product is CASREAGNTEAFF.